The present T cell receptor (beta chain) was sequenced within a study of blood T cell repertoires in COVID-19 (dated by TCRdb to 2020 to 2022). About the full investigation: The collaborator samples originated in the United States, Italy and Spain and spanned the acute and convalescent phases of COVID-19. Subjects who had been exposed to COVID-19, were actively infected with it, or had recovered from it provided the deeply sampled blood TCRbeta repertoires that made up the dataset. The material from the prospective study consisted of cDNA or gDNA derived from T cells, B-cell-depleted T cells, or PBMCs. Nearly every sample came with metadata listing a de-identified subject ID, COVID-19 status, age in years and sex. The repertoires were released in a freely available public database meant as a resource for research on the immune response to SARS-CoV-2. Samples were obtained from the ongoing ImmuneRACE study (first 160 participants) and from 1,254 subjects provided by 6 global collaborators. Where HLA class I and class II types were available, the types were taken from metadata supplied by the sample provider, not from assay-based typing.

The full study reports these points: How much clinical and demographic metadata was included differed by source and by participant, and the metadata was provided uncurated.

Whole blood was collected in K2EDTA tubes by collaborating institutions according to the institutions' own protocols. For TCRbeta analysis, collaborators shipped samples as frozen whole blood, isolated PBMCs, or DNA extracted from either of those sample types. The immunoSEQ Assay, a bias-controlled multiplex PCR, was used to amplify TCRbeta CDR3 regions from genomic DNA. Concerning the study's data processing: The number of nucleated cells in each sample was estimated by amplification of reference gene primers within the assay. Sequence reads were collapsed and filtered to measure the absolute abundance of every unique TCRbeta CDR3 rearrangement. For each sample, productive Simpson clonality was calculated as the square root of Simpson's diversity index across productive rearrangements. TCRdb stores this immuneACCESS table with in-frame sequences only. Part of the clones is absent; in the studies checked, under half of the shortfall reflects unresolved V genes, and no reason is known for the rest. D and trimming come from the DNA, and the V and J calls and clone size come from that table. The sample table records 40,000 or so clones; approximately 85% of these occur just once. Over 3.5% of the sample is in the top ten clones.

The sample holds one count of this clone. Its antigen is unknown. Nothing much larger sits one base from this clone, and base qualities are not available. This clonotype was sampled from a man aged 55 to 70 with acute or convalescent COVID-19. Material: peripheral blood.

The nucleotide sequence reads as follows: TGTGCCTGGAGTGCGGTCTCTAGCACAGATACGCAGTATTTT. Its coded protein is CAWSAVSSTDTQYF. In this chain, TRBV30 is recombined with TRBJ2-3; no D segment can be confidently identified. Based on the germline V gene (reference sequence), the CDR1 and CDR2 sequences are GTSNPN and SVGIG. The junction shows trimming of 1 base on V and 0 bases on J, plus 8 bases between the germline ends. From cysteine to phenylalanine, the CDR3 is 14 amino acids long. This entry keeps only the CDR3 DNA: 42 bases, framed from base 1.